This is a list of T cell receptor beta chains from one sample in a study of cytomegalovirus exposure and HLA in healthy donors. The protocol was immunoSEQ multiplex PCR, while the TCRdb copy is restricted to in-frame clones and leaves out a portion. The sample carries a few hundred thousand clones, under 80% recorded once. Sequenced sample: PBMCs. The receptors here all came from a woman between 25 and 40 years old in good health and CMV-seronegative. The CDR3 runs from the conserved cysteine through the conserved F or W. D genes are given only for firm matches. For some rows the clone size is stated as once, few or many, or as a class when expanded; others skip it.

j_gene: TRBJ2-7; abundance: .; d_gene: .; v_gene: TRBV11-2; CDR3aa: CASSLGHTYEQYF; CDR3nt: TGTGCCAGCAGCTTAGGACATACCTACGAGCAGTACTTC
j_gene: TRBJ2-3; abundance: .; d_gene: .; v_gene: TRBV5-6; CDR3aa: CASGGWFGTDTQYF; CDR3nt: TGTGCCAGCGGGGGGTGGTTCGGCACAGATACGCAGTATTTT
j_gene: TRBJ1-5; abundance: .; d_gene: TRBD1; v_gene: TRBV10-2; CDR3aa: CASSGRDRGLGNQPQHF; CDR3nt: TGCGCCAGCAGTGGCCGGGACAGGGGGTTAGGCAATCAGCCCCAGCATTTT
j_gene: TRBJ1-1; abundance: many; d_gene: .; v_gene: TRBV30; CDR3aa: CAWSSGRGNTEAFF; CDR3nt: TGTGCCTGGAGCTCGGGCAGGGGGAACACTGAAGCTTTCTTT
j_gene: TRBJ2-3; abundance: .; d_gene: .; v_gene: TRBV4-1; CDR3aa: CASSQVSGGRGPDTQYF; CDR3nt: TGCGCCAGCAGCCAAGTTTCGGGCGGGCGAGGCCCAGATACGCAGTATTTT
j_gene: TRBJ2-5; abundance: .; d_gene: .; v_gene: TRBV5-1; CDR3aa: CASSSGQNNFGETQYF; CDR3nt: TGCGCCAGCAGCTCTGGACAGAATAATTTTGGGGAGACCCAGTACTTC
j_gene: TRBJ1-2; abundance: .; d_gene: .; v_gene: TRBV29-1; CDR3aa: CSVEGGTPTHGYTF; CDR3nt: TGCAGCGTTGAGGGGGGGACACCAACCCATGGCTACACCTTC
j_gene: TRBJ2-3; abundance: .; d_gene: .; v_gene: TRBV18; CDR3aa: CASSPIAAEADTQYF; CDR3nt: TGTGCCAGCTCACCAATAGCTGCTGAGGCAGATACGCAGTATTTT
j_gene: TRBJ1-1; abundance: .; d_gene: .; v_gene: TRBV2; CDR3aa: CASSPGLPANTEAFF; CDR3nt: TGTGCCAGCAGTCCCGGACTGCCAGCGAACACTGAAGCTTTCTTT
j_gene: TRBJ2-1; abundance: .; d_gene: TRBD2; v_gene: TRBV6-1; CDR3aa: CASSEGTSESVEQFF; CDR3nt: TGTGCCAGCAGTGAAGGGACTAGCGAATCGGTTGAGCAGTTCTTC
j_gene: TRBJ1-4; abundance: few; d_gene: TRBD1; v_gene: TRBV6-5; CDR3aa: CASSLDRDREKLFF; CDR3nt: TGTGCCAGCAGCCTTGACAGGGATCGGGAAAAACTGTTTTTT
j_gene: TRBJ2-5; abundance: .; d_gene: .; v_gene: TRBV13; CDR3aa: CASSLEKETQYF; CDR3nt: TGTGCCAGCAGCTTGGAGAAAGAGACCCAGTACTTC
j_gene: TRBJ1-1; abundance: .; d_gene: TRBD1; v_gene: TRBV11-3; CDR3aa: CASSLALFGQGEAFF; CDR3nt: TGTGCCAGCAGCTTAGCGCTATTCGGACAGGGTGAAGCTTTCTTT
j_gene: TRBJ1-6; abundance: .; d_gene: .; v_gene: TRBV4-1; CDR3aa: CASTFGPVSTPLHF; CDR3nt: TGCGCCAGCACCTTTGGGCCTGTTTCGACACCCCTCCACTTT
j_gene: TRBJ2-1; abundance: .; d_gene: TRBD2; v_gene: TRBV6-1; CDR3aa: CASSEIRTSGRNEQFF; CDR3nt: TGTGCCAGCAGTGAAATTAGGACTAGCGGGAGAAATGAGCAGTTCTTC
j_gene: TRBJ2-1; abundance: few; d_gene: .; v_gene: TRBV29-1; CDR3aa: CSVELSGSPYNEQFF; CDR3nt: TGCAGCGTTGAGCTCTCCGGGAGCCCCTACAATGAGCAGTTCTTC
j_gene: TRBJ2-3; abundance: few; d_gene: .; v_gene: TRBV9; CDR3aa: CASSVRAGSTDTQYF; CDR3nt: TGTGCCAGCAGCGTTAGGGCGGGGAGCACAGATACGCAGTATTTT
j_gene: TRBJ1-1; abundance: .; d_gene: .; v_gene: TRBV4-1; CDR3aa: CASSQLNGGGTEAFF; CDR3nt: TGCGCCAGCAGCCAGCTTAACGGGGGAGGGACTGAAGCTTTCTTT
j_gene: TRBJ2-7; abundance: .; d_gene: .; v_gene: TRBV18; CDR3aa: CASSPTVSYEQYF; CDR3nt: TGTGCCAGCTCACCGACAGTATCCTACGAGCAGTACTTC
j_gene: TRBJ2-2; abundance: .; d_gene: TRBD2; v_gene: TRBV6-4; CDR3aa: CASSYGLAGGPAGELFF; CDR3nt: TGTGCCAGCAGTTACGGCCTAGCGGGAGGGCCAGCCGGGGAGCTGTTTTTT
j_gene: TRBJ2-7; abundance: .; d_gene: .; v_gene: TRBV6-6; CDR3aa: CASSYSQGPYEQYF; CDR3nt: TGTGCCAGCAGTTACTCACAGGGACCCTACGAGCAGTACTTC
j_gene: TRBJ1-1; abundance: .; d_gene: .; v_gene: TRBV7-7; CDR3aa: CASSLEVGAEAFF; CDR3nt: TGTGCTAGCAGCTTAGAAGTCGGGGCTGAAGCTTTCTTT
j_gene: TRBJ1-1; abundance: .; d_gene: .; v_gene: TRBV6-6; CDR3aa: CASSYALGGNTEAFF; CDR3nt: TGTGCCAGCAGTTACGCCCTTGGAGGGAACACTGAAGCTTTCTTT
j_gene: TRBJ1-2; abundance: .; d_gene: .; v_gene: TRBV7-9; CDR3aa: CASSPEHGGTYGYTF; CDR3nt: TGTGCCAGCAGCCCGGAGCACGGAGGGACCTATGGCTACACCTTC
j_gene: TRBJ1-4; abundance: .; d_gene: TRBD1; v_gene: TRBV28; CDR3aa: CASSRQGAGNEKLFF; CDR3nt: TGTGCCAGCAGCCGACAGGGGGCAGGAAATGAAAAACTGTTTTTT
j_gene: TRBJ2-7; abundance: .; d_gene: TRBD2; v_gene: TRBV6-6; CDR3aa: CASALAGPYEQYF; CDR3nt: TGTGCCAGCGCCCTAGCGGGACCCTACGAGCAGTACTTC
j_gene: TRBJ2-7; abundance: .; d_gene: .; v_gene: TRBV29-1; CDR3aa: CSFYRVGSYEQYF; CDR3nt: TGCAGCTTTTACAGGGTAGGAAGCTACGAGCAGTACTTC
j_gene: TRBJ2-6; abundance: few; d_gene: .; v_gene: TRBV7-2; CDR3aa: CASSLVLSGANVLTF; CDR3nt: TGTGCCAGCAGCTTAGTTCTATCTGGGGCCAACGTCCTGACTTTC
j_gene: TRBJ1-4; abundance: .; d_gene: .; v_gene: TRBV2; CDR3aa: CASSVEGVANEKLFF; CDR3nt: TGTGCCAGCAGCGTCGAGGGGGTTGCTAATGAAAAACTGTTTTTT
j_gene: TRBJ1-1; abundance: .; d_gene: .; v_gene: TRBV11-1; CDR3aa: CASSLAANTEAFF; CDR3nt: TGTGCCAGCAGCTTAGCGGCGAACACTGAAGCTTTCTTT
j_gene: TRBJ2-7; abundance: .; d_gene: TRBD1; v_gene: TRBV9; CDR3aa: CASSVATGQGYEQYF; CDR3nt: TGTGCCAGCAGCGTAGCTACGGGACAGGGCTACGAGCAGTACTTC